The 7 T cell receptor beta chains given below trace back to one sample, sequenced in a study of shared clonotypes between healthy human individuals. The naive CD8 population came from CD45RO-negative cells selected for CCR7, without terminally differentiated effector memory CD45RA+ cells. The repertoire was sequenced with immunoSEQ multiplex PCR; TCRdb's copy has only in-frame clones and lacks some. Counted here are nearly 2 million clones, around 96% occurring once; the ten biggest clones make up more than 0.9%. Sequencing input: naive CD8+ T cells sorted from blood. Receptors originate from a man aged 18-30 years in good health.

V and J are TRBV10-2 and TRBJ2-3; 9 bases are a match to TRBD1. V shed 8 bases, J shed 8 bases, and the junction held 8 bases outside the gene matches. The CDR3 consists of 13 residues. Germline V gives CDR1 WSHSY, CDR2 SAAADI. The CDR3 loop reads CASRDRVQVTQYF. DNA of the CDR3: TGCGCCAGCCGGGACAGGGTTCAAGTTACGCAGTATTTT.

This clone came up once. This chain links TRBV5-6 with TRBJ2-5; D not resolved. The V end lost 4 bases, the J end lost 3 bases, and 7 bases lay between the germline ends. CDR3 length equals 12 residues. Germline V gene lookup returns CDR1 SGHDT and CDR2 YYEEEE. The CDR3 coding sequence is TGTGCCAGCAGCGGGGTGGAAGAGACCCAGTACTTC. It codes for CASSGVEETQYF.

The chain joins TRBV6-5 to TRBJ2-7; D gene ambiguous. Germline lookup yields CDR1 MNHEY and CDR2 SVGAGI. Trimming took 5 bases from V and 3 from J, leaving 17 bases between them. The CDR3 is 15 amino acids. DNA for the CDR3: TGTGCCAGCAGTGCGTTAAATGGGTGGGACTACGAGCAGTACTTC. This gives the protein CASSALNGWDYEQYF.

This clone was recorded only once. J is TRBJ2-2 and V is TRBV13; the match to TRBD2 covers 9 bases. This CDR3 has 17 amino acids. J was trimmed by 2 bases and V by 3 bases; bases with no gene match: 7. The V gene's germline CDR1 is PRHDT and CDR2 FYEKMQ (reference sequence). DNA of the CDR3: TGTGCCAGCAGCTTGGCGGGAGGGCCGCTAAACACCGGGGAGCTGTTTTTT. It codes for CASSLAGGPLNTGELFF.

A single count supports this clone. CDR3 nucleotides: TGTGCCAGCAGCGCCCCGCTCGGGGGGCGAGGCGAGCAGTACTTC. Translating gives CASSAPLGGRGEQYF. The genes are TRBV7-9 and TRBJ2-7, with a possible D match to TRBD2 (7 bases). V was pared by 5 bases and J by 6 bases, with 20 bases between. CDR1 and CDR2 from the germline V gene are SEHNR and FQNEAQ (reference sequence). CDR3 size: 15 residues.

This sequence joins TRBV7-9 and TRBJ1-6; D is unclear. The germline gives CDR1 SEHNR, CDR2 FQNEAQ (reference sequence). V lost 5 bases to trimming and J lost 6 bases, with 8 bases between them. The CDR3 has 13 amino acids. DNA of the CDR3: TGTGCCAGCAGCGACCCCTTTAATTCACCCCTCCACTTT. Encoded protein: CASSDPFNSPLHF.

CDR3 amino acids: CAWSTQGAWTEAFF. CDR3 coding DNA: TGTGCCTGGAGTACTCAGGGGGCTTGGACTGAAGCTTTCTTT. This chain connects TRBV30 to TRBJ1-1, with TRBD1 matching over 8 bases. This CDR3 is built from 14 residues. The junction had 7 bases not matched to a gene; V was cut back by 2 bases and J by 5 bases. Germline V gene data show CDR1 as GTSNPN and CDR2 as SVGIG (reference sequence).